The text below deals with one T cell receptor (beta chain). This clonotype was detected only a few times. Its antigen target is currently unknown. The record has no base qualities; no much larger clone is one base away. The source of the sample is a study of T-cell memory formation after mild COVID-19 (dated by TCRdb to the early 2020s). Regarding the research as a whole: Most TCR sequence clusters were specific to one of the two donors. T-cell clones expanding and contracting after mild COVID-19 in a couple of donors were tracked by longitudinal TCRalpha and TCRbeta repertoire sequencing. The cohort comprised two young, previously healthy adult volunteers, one female and one male. The research as a whole found: Some responding clones were detected in pre-infection memory, which suggested that pre-existing cross-reactive memory T cells had joined the SARS-CoV-2 response. The second-wave clones that peaked on day 37 were not confirmed to be SARS-CoV-2 specific. Contracting CD4+ clones were located mainly in the CM and EM memory subsets, whereas CD8+ clones were found to be enriched in EMRA. Balanced CD4/CD8 phenotypes were observed for clones contracting from day 15 to 85, whereas a bias towards CD4+ was observed for a second wave of clones expanding from day 15 to 37. Only two mild cases were covered by the study, and larger cohorts that include severe cases with pre-infection samples were considered necessary.

TCRdb lists the instrument as Illumina NovaSeq 6000. cDNA libraries for TCRalpha and TCRbeta were prepared by 5'RACE using constant-segment primers, with sample barcodes and unique molecular identifiers added. RNA was extracted from every sample with Trizol reagent. Amplification of the libraries took two PCR steps, and the second step added a second sample barcode plus Illumina TruSeq adapters. Libraries were sequenced on an Illumina NovaSeq with 2 x 150 bp paired-end reads. In the original analysis: Reads were demultiplexed and collapsed into UMI-guided consensus sequences with migec v1.2.7. Using mixcr v2.1.11, the UMI consensuses were aligned to TRA and TRB V and J templates and assembled into clonotypes. A clonotype was counted as expanded or contracted only when both edgeR and NoisET called the clonotype significant, with the noise models trained on biological replicates. For edgeR calls, a false discovery rate-adjusted p below 0.01 and a log2 fold-change threshold of 1 were applied. As an exploratory analysis of dynamics, PCA with hierarchical clustering was applied to max-normalized trajectories of the 1000 most abundant clonotypes. The CD4 or CD8 phenotype of responding clones was assigned using the separately sequenced CD4+ and CD8+ repertoires. The public reads were reprocessed in TCRdb via fastp at Q25 and MiXCR, keeping in-frame beta chains. Every distinct CDR3 protein forms one entry, paired with its most common genes and DNA. The V and J calls come from TCRdb's annotation, not from the publication. For this sample there are around 370,000 distinct CDR3 sequences; roughly 20% appear just once. The top ten hold under 15% of the sample.

PBMCs were isolated by Ficoll-Paque density gradient centrifugation. Based on the germline V gene, the CDR1 and CDR2 sequences are SGHVS and FNYEAQ. The trim is 8 bases for V and 5 bases for J, with a gap of 19 bases between the germline ends. Spanning cysteine to phenylalanine, the CDR3 consists of 15 amino acids. Of all the DNA, just the CDR3 is kept, 45 bases in frame from base 1. What was sequenced was PBMCs or a T cell subset sorted from them (not recorded which). The sequence is built from TRBV7-6 and TRBJ1-5; the D gene assignment is ambiguous. The source of this sequence is an adult woman who had mild COVID-19 (a few samples of this study predate the infection). The sample titles of this study are shuffled in the database, so cell type and time point are left out; the donor was told from shared clones. The sequence in DNA is TGTGCCAGCGCCATGAAAACCGGGTTGTATCAGCCCCAGCATTTT. Translated, it reads CASAMKTGLYQPQHF.